The 21 T cell receptor beta chains below all came from one sample that was sequenced in a study of CD8 T cells in Susac syndrome. When the RNA was reverse transcribed, random hexamers were used with an input of 0.5 to 1 ug. TCRdb reanalysed the immunoSEQ multiplex PCR reads using MiXCR and keeps one entry per CDR3 protein. The profile covers roughly 150,000 distinct CDR3 sequences, with 85% to 95% appearing a single time and around 0.13% taken by the ten largest. Material for sequencing was CD4+ T cells from PBMCs. Receptors originate from a human donor in good health.

V usage is TRBV11-2 and J usage is TRBJ2-3; D is unclear. This CDR3 has 15 residues. V lost 0 bases, J lost 1 base, and 8 bases lay in between. Germline-derived CDR1 and CDR2 are SGHAT and FQNNGV. The CDR3 region is CASSLEIWGTDTQYF. DNA for the CDR3: TGTGCCAGCAGCTTAGAAATTTGGGGCACAGATACGCAGTATTTT.

The genes are TRBV20-1 and TRBJ2-5; possibly TRBD2 for D (6 bases). V was shortened by 1 base and J by 2 bases, with 14 bases between the two germline ends. Germline assignment: CDR1 DFQATT and CDR2 SNEGSKA (reference sequence). The CDR3 is made up of 15 amino acids. CDR3 residues: CSARGVAVRQETQYF. CDR3 nucleotides: TGCAGTGCTAGAGGGGTAGCGGTAAGGCAAGAGACCCAGTACTTC.

The gene calls are TRBV25-1 and TRBJ2-5, with 7 bases lining up with TRBD1. CDR1 is MGHDK, CDR2 SYGVNS, per germline. With 6 bases clipped from V and 5 bases from J, the junction kept 18 bases outside the gene matches. The CDR3 spans 17 residues. The CDR3 is CASSDQTGMVERETQYF. CDR3 DNA sequence: TGTGCCAGCAGCGACCAGACAGGGATGGTAGAAAGGGAGACCCAGTACTTC. Based on the CDR3 plus reference TRBV25-1 and TRBJ2-5, the full variable domain is EADIYQTPRYLVIGTGKKITLECSQTMGHDKMYWYQQDPGMELHLIHYSYGVNSTEKGDLSSESTVSRIRTEHFPLTLESARPSHTSQYLCASSDQTGMVERETQYFGPGTRLLVL.

The chain links TRBV7-3 to TRBJ2-3; the match to TRBD2 covers 9 bases. Germline V gene sequence: CDR1 SGHTA, CDR2 FQGTGA. This CDR3 has 15 residues. Trimming cost V 7 bases and J 6 bases; bases outside gene matches: 11. In DNA form, the CDR3 reads TGTGCCAGCACCCTAGCGGGGCGGGGGACGGATACGCAGTATTTT. Its protein is CASTLAGRGTDTQYF.

CDR3 in amino acids: CASSPNRANTGELFF. CDR3 DNA: TGTGCCAGCAGTCCAAACAGGGCTAACACCGGGGAGCTGTTTTTT. The V gene is TRBV2, the J gene TRBJ2-2, with a weak D call TRBD1 (6 bases). Germline CDR1 SNHLY, CDR2 FYNNEI. This CDR3 has 15 amino acids. The ends were cut back, 5 bases at V and 2 bases at J, with 12 bases in the middle.

The chain has TRBV3-1 and TRBJ2-3, with 11 bases that match TRBD1. J gave up 2 bases and V 0 bases, and 7 bases lay outside the gene matches. The CDR3 is 18 amino acids. From germline, CDR1 is LGHDT and CDR2 YNNKEL (reference sequence). CDR3 DNA: TGTGCCAGCAGCCAAGATCGGACAGGGGGCTTATTCACAGATACGCAGTATTTT. Protein product: CASSQDRTGGLFTDTQYF.

The chain has TRBV20-1 and TRBJ2-1; 13 bases agree with TRBD2. Looked up from germline, CDR1 is DFQATT and CDR2 is SNEGSKA (reference sequence). V dropped 4 bases and J dropped 7; count of bases not matched to a gene: 7. CDR3 length equals 15 residues. The CDR3, as DNA: TGCAGTGCTACCGGACTAGCGGGGGCCTTAAATGAGCAGTTCTTC. It yields the protein CSATGLAGALNEQFF.

The genes are TRBV30 and TRBJ2-7, with 7 bases aligning to TRBD2. Trimming at V came to 5 bases and at J to 2 bases, leaving 6 bases not matched to a gene. The CDR3 extends over 13 amino acids. Germline loops: CDR1 GTSNPN, CDR2 SVGIG (reference sequence). Written as DNA, the CDR3 is TGTGCCTGGGCAGCGGGGAACCCCTACGAGCAGTACTTC. It translates to CAWAAGNPYEQYF.

The chain employs TRBV6-5 and TRBJ1-2, with D maybe TRBD1 (5 bases). This CDR3 is built from 15 residues. V gave up 2 bases and J gave up 9 bases, with 19 bases separating them. Germline values: CDR1 MNHEY, CDR2 SVGAGI. CDR3 DNA sequence: TGTGCCAGCAGTTACGGGGGTGGACGGGTGGGACGCTACACCTTC. Protein: CASSYGGGRVGRYTF.

This clonotype has just one count. The rearrangement links TRBV23-1 to TRBJ2-7; possibly TRBD1 or TRBD2 for D (5 bases each). TRBV23-1 is an open reading frame whose function is uncertain. The CDR3 contains 11 residues. V dropped 5 bases and J dropped 11 bases, with 13 bases sitting between them. This CDR3 reads CASSYRDEEYF. CDR3 nucleotide sequence: TGCGCCAGCAGTTACCGGGACGAAGAGTACTTC.

This clonotype appeared once. The chain couples TRBV29-1 to TRBJ2-5; D is perhaps TRBD1 or TRBD2 (6 bases each). CDR3 length equals 13 residues. Germline V gene sequence: CDR1 SQVTM, CDR2 ANQGSEA. V was clipped by 3 bases and J by 5 bases, with 13 bases between them. CDR3 protein: CSVDMGGVETQYF. The CDR3 DNA follows: TGCAGCGTTGATATGGGGGGCGTGGAGACCCAGTACTTC.

The chain is built from TRBV20-1 and TRBJ2-6; 8 nucleotides match TRBD1. The ends lost 3 bases at V and 3 bases at J; junction bases unmatched: 7. Germline loops: CDR1 DFQATT, CDR2 SNEGSKA (reference sequence). The CDR3 extends over 16 amino acids. The CDR3 sequence: CSASAGQVHGANVLTF. In DNA form, the CDR3 reads TGCAGTGCTAGTGCGGGACAGGTACATGGGGCCAACGTCCTGACTTTC.

CDR3 nucleotide sequence: TGTGCCAGCAGCCACCTCGCAGGGCCCAACGTCCTGACTTTC. Amino acid sequence: CASSHLAGPNVLTF. The chain combines TRBV3-1 with TRBJ2-6, with D maybe TRBD1 (5 bases). V dropped 3 bases and J dropped 8 bases, with 11 bases sitting between them. Germline loops: CDR1 LGHDT, CDR2 YNNKEL (reference sequence). CDR3 size: 14 residues.

This chain links TRBV4-1 with TRBJ2-5, with a possible D match to TRBD2 (5 bases). Germline CDR1 reads MGHRA; CDR2 reads YSYEKL. V was cut by 3 bases and J by 2 bases, with 13 bases left in between. The CDR3 runs 15 residues. The CDR3 loop is CASSHPPGLQETQYF. The CDR3 bases are TGCGCCAGCAGCCATCCGCCGGGATTACAAGAGACCCAGTACTTC.

The chain is built from TRBV4-2 and TRBJ1-1; D is uncertain. The CDR3 runs 14 residues. CDR1 and CDR2 (germline): LGHNA, YNFKEQ. Trimming removed 1 base at V and 1 base at J, with 7 bases between. The CDR3 reads CASSQAQANTEAFF. The CDR3 DNA is TGTGCCAGCAGCCAAGCGCAGGCGAACACTGAAGCTTTCTTT.

The chain joins TRBV20-1 to TRBJ2-6; 10 positions match TRBD1. With V trimmed by 3 bases and J by 0 bases, 26 bases remained unmatched. This CDR3 is 24 amino acids long. The V gene's germline CDR1 is DFQATT and CDR2 SNEGSKA (reference sequence). The CDR3 loop reads CSASRVMGGQGSIGTSSGANVLTF. The CDR3 DNA sequence: TGCAGTGCTAGTCGTGTAATGGGGGGACAGGGGTCTATAGGGACTAGCTCTGGGGCCAACGTCCTGACTTTC.

This chain's CDR3 is CASSQGVAGRYTEAFF. CDR3 nucleotides: TGCGCCAGCAGCCAAGGGGTAGCAGGGAGATACACTGAAGCTTTCTTT. The chain combines TRBV4-1 with TRBJ1-1; D is possibly TRBD1 (5 bases). The V gene lost 1 base and the J gene lost 3 bases, with 15 bases spanning the gap. This CDR3 is 16 amino acids long. Germline V gene sequence: CDR1 MGHRA, CDR2 YSYEKL.

The rearrangement joins TRBV19 to TRBJ2-7, with 7 bases matching TRBD1. Germline assignment: CDR1 LNHDA and CDR2 SQIVND (reference sequence). The CDR3 is made up of 14 amino acids. V trimming: 7 bases; J trimming: 0 bases; junction bases outside the gene matches: 6. The CDR3: CASTKGGSSYEQYF. DNA of the CDR3: TGTGCCAGTACCAAAGGGGGCAGCTCCTACGAGCAGTACTTC.

V usage is TRBV20-1 and J usage is TRBJ1-5; 11 nucleotides align to TRBD1. Germline CDR1 is DFQATT and CDR2 is SNEGSKA (reference sequence). The CDR3 loop spans 15 amino acids. With 6 bases clipped from V and 0 bases from J, the junction kept 4 bases outside the gene matches. The CDR3 region is CSAEDRGPSNQPQHF. The CDR3 nucleotides are TGCAGTGCCGAGGACAGGGGGCCTAGCAATCAGCCCCAGCATTTT.

V is TRBV9 and J is TRBJ1-3, with TRBD1 matching 7 bases. The CDR3 contains 15 residues. The junction had 4 bases not matched to a gene; V was cut back by 3 bases and J by 1 base. CDR1 SGDLS and CDR2 YYNGEE come from the germline V gene. CDR3 sequence: CASSGDRGSGNTIYF. In DNA, the CDR3 is TGTGCCAGCAGCGGGGACAGAGGATCTGGAAACACCATATATTTT.

V gene TRBV3-1 combines with J gene TRBJ2-7, with 9 nucleotides matching TRBD1. From germline, CDR1 is LGHDT and CDR2 YNNKEL (reference sequence). This CDR3 spans 14 amino acids. The trim removed 4 bases at V and 4 bases at J, leaving 5 bases unmatched. The CDR3 DNA reads as TGTGCCAGCAGCCCGGACGGACAGGGGTACGAGCAGTACTTC. Its translation: CASSPDGQGYEQYF.